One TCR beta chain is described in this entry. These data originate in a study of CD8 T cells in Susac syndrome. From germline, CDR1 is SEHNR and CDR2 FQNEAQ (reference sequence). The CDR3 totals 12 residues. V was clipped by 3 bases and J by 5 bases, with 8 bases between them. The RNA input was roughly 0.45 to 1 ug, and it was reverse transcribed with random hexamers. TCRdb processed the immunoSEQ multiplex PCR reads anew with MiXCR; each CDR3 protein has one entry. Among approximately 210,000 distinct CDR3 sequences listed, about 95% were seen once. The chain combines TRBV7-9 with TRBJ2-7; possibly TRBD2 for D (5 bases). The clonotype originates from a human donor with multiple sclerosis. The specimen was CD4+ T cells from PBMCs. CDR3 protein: CASSFSGNEQYF. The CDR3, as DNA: TGTGCCAGCAGCTTCTCCGGGAACGAGCAGTACTTC.